A selection of T cell receptor beta chains follows, all from one sample in a study of cytomegalovirus exposure and HLA in healthy donors. Libraries were prepared by immunoSEQ multiplex PCR; TCRdb keeps only in-frame clonotypes and omits some of them. The profile shows about 140,000 clones, 76% of them singletons. The specimen sequenced was PBMCs. These receptors originate from a male donor in good health and CMV-seronegative. CDR3s leave out the opening cysteine and the closing phenylalanine or tryptophan.

TRBV28	TRBJ2-7	ASRPLTGTGDNEQY
TRBV29-1	TRBJ1-2	SVDLGQGYGYT
TRBV19	TRBJ2-7	ASSKDEGSRLGEQY
TRBV18	TRBJ2-7	ASSPQGQSSYEQY
TRBV6-1	TRBJ1-2	ASSEGPSGGYT
TRBV10-1	TRBJ1-1	ASSVNLGQGRTEAF
TRBV4-1	TRBJ1-4	ASSQASTNEKLF
TRBV7-9	TRBJ1-2	ASSFEGAGYT
TRBV7-9	TRBJ2-3	ASSLHGQGNTDTQY
TRBV6-1	TRBJ2-1	ASSVLPPTGNTYNEQF
TRBV6-5	TRBJ2-2	AARLDRNTGELF
TRBV7-2	TRBJ2-7	ASSLSFVSYEQY